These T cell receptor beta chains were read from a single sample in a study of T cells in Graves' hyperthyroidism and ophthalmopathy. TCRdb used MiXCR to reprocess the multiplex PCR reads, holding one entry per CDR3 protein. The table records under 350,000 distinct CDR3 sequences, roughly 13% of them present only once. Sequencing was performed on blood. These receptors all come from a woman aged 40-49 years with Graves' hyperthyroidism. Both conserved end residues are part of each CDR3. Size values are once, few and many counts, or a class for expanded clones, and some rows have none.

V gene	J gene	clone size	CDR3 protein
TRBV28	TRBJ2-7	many	CASSLIGSGSKEQYF
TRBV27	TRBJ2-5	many	CASSYTGEETQYF
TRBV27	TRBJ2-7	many	CASSFYLADSTYEQYF
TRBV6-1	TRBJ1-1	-	CASSARTVTEAFF
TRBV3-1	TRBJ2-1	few	CASSHAQRVNEQFF
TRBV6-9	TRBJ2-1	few	CASSYGGAGEQFF
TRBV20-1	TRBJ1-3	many	CSAIRDASGNTIYF
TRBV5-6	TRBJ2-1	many	CASSLGLAVLTLYNEQFF
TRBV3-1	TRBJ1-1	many	CASSLRGGSTEAFF
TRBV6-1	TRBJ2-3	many	CASSTRTSGRTDTQYF
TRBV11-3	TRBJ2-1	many	CASSLGESSYNEQFF
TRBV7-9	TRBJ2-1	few	CASSFTSGEQFF
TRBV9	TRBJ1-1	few	CASSVAPGWAEAFF
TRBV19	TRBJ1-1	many	CASSPWTGGATEAFF
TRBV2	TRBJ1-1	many	CASNDRQGTEAFF
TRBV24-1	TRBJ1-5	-	CATSDSGTDYSNQPQHF
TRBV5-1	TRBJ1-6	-	CASSWRDRVSPLHF
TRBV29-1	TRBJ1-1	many	CSAEGQGSIAFF
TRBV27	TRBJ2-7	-	CASSGHQGAQDEQYF
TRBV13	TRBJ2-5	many	CASNKKRGGRVLETQYF
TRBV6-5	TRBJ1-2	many	CASSYYNYGYTF
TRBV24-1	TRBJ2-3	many	CATSDSRVSDTDTQYF
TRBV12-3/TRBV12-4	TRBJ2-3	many	CASSFGAGTIGTDTQYF
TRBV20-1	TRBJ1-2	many	CSASLPGVGDYGYTF
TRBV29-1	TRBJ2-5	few	CSVGGGRQETQYF